These T cell receptor beta chains were read from a single sample in a study of blood T cell repertoires in COVID-19. Sequencing was performed with immunoSEQ multiplex PCR; in TCRdb, only in-frame clones are kept and a portion is missing. This table holds some 100,000 clones, around 81% found once. What was sequenced was peripheral blood. These receptors were collected from a human donor in a cohort sampled during active or convalescent COVID-19. The CDR3 runs from the conserved cysteine through the conserved F or W. A D gene is named only where the DNA matches it firmly. Rows give clone size only sometimes, using once, few, many, or a class for an expanded clone.

>TRBJ2-1|.|.|TRBV7-9
TGTGCCAGCAGCTTAGCCGGGACAAATGAGCAGTTCTTC
CASSLAGTNEQFF
>TRBJ1-5|TRBD1|.|TRBV28
TGTGCCAGCAGGACAGGGGGCAGCCAGCCCCAGCATTTT
CASRTGGSQPQHF
>TRBJ2-7|TRBD1|.|TRBV18
TGTGCCAGCTCACCCGCGACAGGGGGGACCTACGAGCAGTACTTC
CASSPATGGTYEQYF
>TRBJ2-1|.|few|TRBV21-1
TGTGCCAGCAGCACCCGGGACAGGGGGTACAATGAGCAGTTCTTC
CASSTRDRGYNEQFF
>TRBJ2-7|TRBD1|many|TRBV27
TGTGCCAGCAGTTCCCCTTGGACAGGGCACAACGAGCAGTACTTC
CASSSPWTGHNEQYF
>TRBJ2-2|TRBD2|.|TRBV5-6
TGTGCCAGCAGCTTGCTCCTAGCGGGGGTGATGAACACCGGGGAGCTGTTTTTT
CASSLLLAGVMNTGELFF
>TRBJ2-4|TRBD2|few|TRBV18
TGTGCCAGCTCCCATTGGACTAGCGGGAACAAAAACATTCAGTACTTC
CASSHWTSGNKNIQYF
>TRBJ2-1|TRBD1|once|TRBV5-1
TGCGCCAGCAGCTGGGACAGTGAGCAGTTCTTC
CASSWDSEQFF
>TRBJ1-3|TRBD1|many|TRBV24-1
TGTGCCACCAGTGAAAGCGGGACAGGCTCTGGAAACACCATATATTTT
CATSESGTGSGNTIYF
>TRBJ1-4|.|.|TRBV5-4
TGTGCCAGCAGCTGGGGGCTAGGGACCTCCAATGAAAAACTGTTTTTT
CASSWGLGTSNEKLFF
>TRBJ2-7|.|.|TRBV3-1/TRBV3-2
TGTGCCAGCAGCCAAAGGGAGTCCTACGAGCAGTACTTC
CASSQRESYEQYF
>TRBJ1-2|TRBD1|.|TRBV5-1
TGCGCCAGCAGCCCCGGGACAGATAACTATGGCTACACCTTC
CASSPGTDNYGYTF
>TRBJ2-6|.|.|TRBV6-2/TRBV6-3
TGTGCCAGCAGTTACATGTCTACTGGGGCCAACGTCCTGACTTTC
CASSYMSTGANVLTF
>TRBJ2-3|TRBD2|.|TRBV9
TGTGCCAGCAGCGAACTAGCGGGACTTAGCACAGATACGCAGTATTTT
CASSELAGLSTDTQYF
>TRBJ2-7|TRBD2|.|TRBV3-1/TRBV3-2
TGTGCCAGCAGCCAGGGACTAGCGGGAGTGTACGAGCAGTACTTC
CASSQGLAGVYEQYF
>TRBJ1-2|.|few|TRBV9
TGTGCCAGCAGCGTAGGGAGTGGAAGCTATGGCTACACCTTC
CASSVGSGSYGYTF
>TRBJ2-1|.|.|TRBV6-5
TGTGCCCTGCACGCGGGGTACTACAATGAGCAGTTCTTC
CALHAGYYNEQFF
>TRBJ1-1|.|.|TRBV7-9
TGTGCCAGCAGCTTCTTATGGAACACTGAAGCTTTCTTT
CASSFLWNTEAFF
>TRBJ2-6|TRBD1|many|TRBV2
TGTGCCAGCAGTCCCGGGACAGGGAGGACTGGGGCCAACGTCCTGACTTTC
CASSPGTGRTGANVLTF
>TRBJ2-7|TRBD2|.|TRBV18
TGTGCCAGCTCACCAGACGTTAGGACTAGCGGTTTCGAGCAGTACTTC
CASSPDVRTSGFEQYF
>TRBJ2-5|.|.|TRBV2
TGTGCCAGCTCGCGCAGGCAAGAGACCCAGTACTTC
CASSRRQETQYF
>TRBJ2-1|.|.|TRBV28
TGTGCCAGCAGTCGGCTAGCGGAGGGGGGCAATGAGCAGTTCTTC
CASSRLAEGGNEQFF
>TRBJ1-2|.|.|TRBV7-8
TGTGCCAGCAGCTCCCGGGACACCTATGGCTACACCTTC
CASSSRDTYGYTF
>TRBJ2-1|.|.|TRBV5-7
TGTGCCAGCAGACCGGACTACGAGCAGTTCTTC
CASRPDYEQFF
>TRBJ2-5|TRBD2|.|TRBV6-2/TRBV6-3
TGTGCCAGCAGTGACTTGGGCGGGGGTCAAGAGACCCAGTACTTC
CASSDLGGGQETQYF
>TRBJ1-1|TRBD1|.|TRBV7-6
TGTGCCAGCAGCTTAAGGGCAGGGGGGAACACTGAAGCTTTCTTT
CASSLRAGGNTEAFF
>TRBJ2-7|TRBD1|.|TRBV5-6
TGTGCCAGCAGCTTCGGGACAGGGGGCTACGAGCAGTACTTC
CASSFGTGGYEQYF
>TRBJ2-4|.|.|TRBV3-1/TRBV3-2
TGTGCCAGCAGCCAAGTAACATCGCGGGTAGCCAAAAACATTCAGTACTTC
CASSQVTSRVAKNIQYF
>TRBJ2-3|TRBD1|.|TRBV24-1
TGTGCCACCAGTACCGGGACAGGGTTTCCAGATACGCAGTATTTT
CATSTGTGFPDTQYF
>TRBJ1-2|.|.|TRBV12-3/TRBV12-4
TGTGCCAGCACCGGGACATACTATGGCTACACCTTC
CASTGTYYGYTF
>TRBJ1-6|.|.|TRBV3-1/TRBV3-2
TGTGCCAGCAGCCCCTCGGGGGGCAGCTCCTATAATTCACCCCTCCACTTT
CASSPSGGSSYNSPLHF
>TRBJ1-1|TRBD1|.|TRBV25-1
TGTGCCAGCAGAACAGGGGGCAGGAACACTGAAGCTTTCTTT
CASRTGGRNTEAFF
>TRBJ1-2|.|.|TRBV4-2
TGTGCCAGCAGCCAAGATTTGTTCCCAGGAGGCTACACCTTC
CASSQDLFPGGYTF
>TRBJ2-1|TRBD2|.|TRBV6-5
TGTGCCAGCACCGTCTTGTGGGGGGGATCCAGTGAGCAGTTCTTC
CASTVLWGGSSEQFF
>TRBJ2-7|TRBD2|.|TRBV5-6
TGTGCCAGCACCTTCCTAGCGGGGGTCAACGAGCAGTACTTC
CASTFLAGVNEQYF
>TRBJ1-4|.|.|TRBV6-6
TGTGCCAGCAGTCCAAGTTTCAGGGGCGGTTTAGATGAAAAACTGTTTTTT
CASSPSFRGGLDEKLFF
>TRBJ2-7|.|.|TRBV7-9
TGTGCCAGCAGCCCCAGGGGCCCCACCTACGAGCAGTACTTC
CASSPRGPTYEQYF
>TRBJ1-1|.|.|TRBV28
TGTGCCAGCAGTAACCCCCTACACACTGAAGCTTTCTTT
CASSNPLHTEAFF
>TRBJ2-7|.|.|TRBV29-1
TGCAGCGTGCACACACAGTCCTCCGAGCAGTACTTC
CSVHTQSSEQYF
>TRBJ1-6|.|few|TRBV7-8
TGTGCCAGCGGAGTCTCAGGGGCCTATAATTCACCCCTCCACTTT
CASGVSGAYNSPLHF
>TRBJ1-1|TRBD1|once|TRBV18
TGTGCCAGCTCACCACTAAGAGGGGGCCCGAACACTGAAGCTTTCTTT
CASSPLRGGPNTEAFF
>TRBJ2-3|TRBD1|once|TRBV27
TGTGCCAGCAGACGGACAGGGCCAGATACGCAGTATTTT
CASRRTGPDTQYF
>TRBJ2-7|TRBD1|.|TRBV11-2
TGTGCCAGCAGCTCAGGACAGGCCGAGGCCTACGAGCAGTACTTC
CASSSGQAEAYEQYF
>TRBJ2-1|.|.|TRBV25-1
TGTGCCAGCAGTGAATATAAGACTATTTACAATGAGCAGTTCTTC
CASSEYKTIYNEQFF
>TRBJ1-5|TRBD1|.|TRBV25-1
TGTGCCAGCAGATCGGGCCAGGGGGTAAATCAGCCCCAGCATTTT
CASRSGQGVNQPQHF
>TRBJ1-4|TRBD1|.|TRBV3-1/TRBV3-2
TGTGCCAGCAGCCTATGGACAGGTACTAATGAAAAACTGTTTTTT
CASSLWTGTNEKLFF
>TRBJ2-7|.|.|TRBV5-1
TGCGCCAGCAGCGGGGACTTCCCCTACGAGCAGTACTTC
CASSGDFPYEQYF
>TRBJ2-1|TRBD1|.|TRBV5-4
TGTGCCAGCAGCCATTTGGGACAGGGGGGTAATGAGCAGTTCTTC
CASSHLGQGGNEQFF
>TRBJ1-1|.|.|TRBV6-1
TGTGCCAGCAGTGAAAGGGGGTTCGCTGAAGCTTTCTTT
CASSERGFAEAFF
>TRBJ2-1|TRBD2|.|TRBV4-3
TGCGCCAGCAGCCACCAACTAGCGGGGGGGCCTGTTAATGAGCAGTTCTTC
CASSHQLAGGPVNEQFF
>TRBJ1-2|.|.|TRBV6-5
TGTGCCAGCAGTTATTGGCGGAATGGCTACACCTTC
CASSYWRNGYTF
>TRBJ2-3|TRBD2|once|TRBV7-2
TGTGCCAGCAGCCACGAAAGCGGGGGGGCCAGAACGCAGTATTTT
CASSHESGGARTQYF
>TRBJ1-2|.|.|TRBV19
TGTGCCAGTAGCTCGAGGGGGAAAGGGAACTATGGCTACACCTTC
CASSSRGKGNYGYTF
>TRBJ1-2|TRBD1|once|TRBV29-1
TGCAGCGGAACTCCGGGACAGGGTATAGATGGCTACACCTTC
CSGTPGQGIDGYTF
>TRBJ2-5|.|.|TRBV19
TGTGCCAGTAGTATACGGGAGACCCAGTACTTC
CASSIRETQYF
>TRBJ1-6|.|once|TRBV5-6
TGTGCCAGCAGCGTTACCCAGGGCTCACCCCTCCACTTT
CASSVTQGSPLHF